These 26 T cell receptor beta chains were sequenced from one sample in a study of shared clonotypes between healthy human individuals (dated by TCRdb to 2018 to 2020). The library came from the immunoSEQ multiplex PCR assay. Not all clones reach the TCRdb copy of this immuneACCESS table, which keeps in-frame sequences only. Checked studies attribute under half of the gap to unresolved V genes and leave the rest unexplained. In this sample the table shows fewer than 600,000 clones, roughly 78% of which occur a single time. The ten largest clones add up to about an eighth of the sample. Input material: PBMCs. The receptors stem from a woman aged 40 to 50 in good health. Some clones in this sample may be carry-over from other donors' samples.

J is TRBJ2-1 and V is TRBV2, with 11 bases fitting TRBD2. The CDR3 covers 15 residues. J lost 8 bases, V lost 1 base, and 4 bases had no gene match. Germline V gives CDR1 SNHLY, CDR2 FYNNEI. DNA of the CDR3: TGTGCCAGCAGTGAAGGGCTAGCGGGAGGTCATGAGCAGTTCTTC. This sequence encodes CASSEGLAGGHEQFF. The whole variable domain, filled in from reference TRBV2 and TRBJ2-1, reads EPEVTQTPSHQVTQMGQEVILRCVPISNHLYFYWYRQILGQKVEFLVSFYNNEISEKSEIFDDQFSVERPDGSNFTLKIRSTKLEDSAMYFCASSEGLAGGHEQFFGPGTRLTVL.

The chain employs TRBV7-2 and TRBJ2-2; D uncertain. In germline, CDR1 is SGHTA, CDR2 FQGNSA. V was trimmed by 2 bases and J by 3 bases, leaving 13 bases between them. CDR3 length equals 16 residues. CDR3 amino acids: CASSLRGSRHTGELFF. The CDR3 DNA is TGTGCCAGCAGCTTAAGAGGATCTCGGCACACCGGGGAGCTGTTTTTT.

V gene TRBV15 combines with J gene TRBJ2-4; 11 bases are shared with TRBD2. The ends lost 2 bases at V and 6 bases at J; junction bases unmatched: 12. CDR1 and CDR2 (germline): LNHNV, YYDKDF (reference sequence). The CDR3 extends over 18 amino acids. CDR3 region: CATSRLVGTSGERNIQYF. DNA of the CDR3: TGTGCCACCAGCAGACTCGTCGGGACTAGCGGCGAACGAAACATTCAGTACTTC.

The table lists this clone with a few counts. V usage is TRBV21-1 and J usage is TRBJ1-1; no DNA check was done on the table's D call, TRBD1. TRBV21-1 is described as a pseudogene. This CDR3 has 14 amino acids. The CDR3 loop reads CAPQGAEVNTEAFF. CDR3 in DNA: TGTGCCCCACAGGGGGCTGAGGTGAACACTGAAGCTTTCTTT.

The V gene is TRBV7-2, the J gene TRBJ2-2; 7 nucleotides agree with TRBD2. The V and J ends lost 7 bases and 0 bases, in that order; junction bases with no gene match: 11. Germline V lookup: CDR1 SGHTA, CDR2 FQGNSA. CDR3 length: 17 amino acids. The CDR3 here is CASTQRASGANTGELFF. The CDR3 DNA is TGTGCCAGCACCCAGCGGGCTAGCGGAGCGAACACCGGGGAGCTGTTTTTT.

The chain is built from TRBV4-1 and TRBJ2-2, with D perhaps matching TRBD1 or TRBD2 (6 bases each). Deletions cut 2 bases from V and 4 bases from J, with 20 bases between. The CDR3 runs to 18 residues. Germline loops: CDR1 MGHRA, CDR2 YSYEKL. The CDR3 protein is CASSQTRGASAVTGELFF. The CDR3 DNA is TGCGCCAGCAGCCAAACTAGGGGGGCCAGCGCCGTCACCGGGGAGCTGTTTTTT.

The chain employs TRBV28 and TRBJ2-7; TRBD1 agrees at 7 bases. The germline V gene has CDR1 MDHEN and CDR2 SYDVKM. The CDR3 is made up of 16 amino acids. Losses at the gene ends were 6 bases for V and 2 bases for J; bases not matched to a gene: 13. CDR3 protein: CASSPKRDSPTYEQYF. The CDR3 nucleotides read TGTGCCAGCAGCCCTAAACGGGACAGTCCAACCTACGAGCAGTACTTC.

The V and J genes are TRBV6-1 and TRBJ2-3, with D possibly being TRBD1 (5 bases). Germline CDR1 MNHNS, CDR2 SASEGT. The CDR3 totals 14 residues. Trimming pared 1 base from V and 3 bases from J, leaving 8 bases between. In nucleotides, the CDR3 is TGTGCCAGCAGTGAAGGGTACAGGACAGATACGCAGTATTTT. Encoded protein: CASSEGYRTDTQYF.

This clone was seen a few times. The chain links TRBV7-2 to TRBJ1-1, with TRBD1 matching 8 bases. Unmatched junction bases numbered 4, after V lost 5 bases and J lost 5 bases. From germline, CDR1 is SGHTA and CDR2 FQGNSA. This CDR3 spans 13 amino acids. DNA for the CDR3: TGTGCCAGCAGCAGCCGACAGGGGACTGAAGCTTTCTTT. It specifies CASSSRQGTEAFF.

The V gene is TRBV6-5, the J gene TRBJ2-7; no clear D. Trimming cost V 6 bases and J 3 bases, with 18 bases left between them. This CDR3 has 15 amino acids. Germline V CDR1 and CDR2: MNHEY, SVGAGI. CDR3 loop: CASSPSRLGRYEQYF. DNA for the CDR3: TGTGCCAGCAGCCCCTCCAGACTCGGGCGCTACGAGCAGTACTTC.

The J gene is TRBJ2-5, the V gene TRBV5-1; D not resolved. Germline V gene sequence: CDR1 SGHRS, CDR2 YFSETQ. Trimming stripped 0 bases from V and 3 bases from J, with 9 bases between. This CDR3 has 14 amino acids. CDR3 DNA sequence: TGCGCCAGCAGCTTGGCGGCTGGGAAAGAGACCCAGTACTTC. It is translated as CASSLAAGKETQYF.

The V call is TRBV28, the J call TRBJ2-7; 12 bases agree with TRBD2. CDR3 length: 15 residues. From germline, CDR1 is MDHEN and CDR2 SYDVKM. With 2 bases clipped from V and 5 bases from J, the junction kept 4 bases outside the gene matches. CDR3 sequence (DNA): TGTGCCAGCAGTTTAGGACTAGCGGGAAACAACGAGCAGTACTTC. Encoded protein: CASSLGLAGNNEQYF.

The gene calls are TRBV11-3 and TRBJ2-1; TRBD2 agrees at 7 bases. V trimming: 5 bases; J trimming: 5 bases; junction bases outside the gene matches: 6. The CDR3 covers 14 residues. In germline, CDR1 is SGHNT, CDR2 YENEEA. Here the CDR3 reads CASSTGTNHNEQFF. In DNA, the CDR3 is TGTGCCAGCAGCACCGGGACTAATCACAATGAGCAGTTCTTC.

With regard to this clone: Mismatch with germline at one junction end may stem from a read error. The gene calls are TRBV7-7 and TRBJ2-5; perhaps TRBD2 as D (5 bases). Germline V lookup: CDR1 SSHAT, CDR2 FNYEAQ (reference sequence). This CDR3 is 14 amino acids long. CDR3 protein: CASSLDLAQETQYF. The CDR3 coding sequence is TGTGCTAGCAGCTTAGATCTAGCACAAGAGACCCAGTACTTC.

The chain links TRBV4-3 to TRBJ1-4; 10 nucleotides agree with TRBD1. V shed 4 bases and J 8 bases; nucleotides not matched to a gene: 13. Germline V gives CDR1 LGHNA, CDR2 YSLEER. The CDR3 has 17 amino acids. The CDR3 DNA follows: TGCGCCAGCAGCCCTCATCAACGGACAGGGGGAAGGGAAAAACTGTTTTTT. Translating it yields CASSPHQRTGGREKLFF.

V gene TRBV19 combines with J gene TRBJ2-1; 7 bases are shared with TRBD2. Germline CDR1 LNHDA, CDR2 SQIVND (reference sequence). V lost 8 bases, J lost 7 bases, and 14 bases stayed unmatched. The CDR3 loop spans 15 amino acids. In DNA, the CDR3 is TGTGCCAGTGTCTCACCGGGAGGCATGTGGAATGAGCAGTTCTTC. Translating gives CASVSPGGMWNEQFF.

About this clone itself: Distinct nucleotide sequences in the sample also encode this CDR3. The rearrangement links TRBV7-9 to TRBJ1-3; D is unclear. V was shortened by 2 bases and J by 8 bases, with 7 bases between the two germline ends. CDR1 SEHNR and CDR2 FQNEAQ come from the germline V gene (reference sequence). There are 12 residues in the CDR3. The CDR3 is CASSLLGDTIYF. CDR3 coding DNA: TGTGCCAGCAGCTTACTCGGAGACACCATATATTTT. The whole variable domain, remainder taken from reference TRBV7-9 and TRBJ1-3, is DTGVSQNPRHKITKRGQNVTFRCDPISEHNRLYWYRQTLGQGPEFLTYFQNEAQLEKSRLLSDRFSAERPKGSFSTLEIQRTEQGDSAMYLCASSLLGDTIYFGEGSWLTVV.

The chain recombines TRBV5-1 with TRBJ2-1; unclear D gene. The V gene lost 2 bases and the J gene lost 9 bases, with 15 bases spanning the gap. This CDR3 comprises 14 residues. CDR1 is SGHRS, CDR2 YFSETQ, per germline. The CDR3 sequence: CASSLGGVGGEQFF. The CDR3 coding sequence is TGCGCCAGCAGCTTAGGTGGGGTTGGCGGTGAGCAGTTCTTC.

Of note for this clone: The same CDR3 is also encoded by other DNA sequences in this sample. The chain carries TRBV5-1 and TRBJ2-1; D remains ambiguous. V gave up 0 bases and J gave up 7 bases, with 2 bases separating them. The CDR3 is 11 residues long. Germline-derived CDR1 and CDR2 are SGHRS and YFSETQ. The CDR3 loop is CASSLDNEQFF. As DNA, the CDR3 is TGCGCCAGCAGCTTGGATAATGAGCAGTTCTTC.

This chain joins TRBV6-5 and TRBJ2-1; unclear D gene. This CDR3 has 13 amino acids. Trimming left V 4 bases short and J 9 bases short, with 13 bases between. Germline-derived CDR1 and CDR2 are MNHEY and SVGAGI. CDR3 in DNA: TGTGCCAGCAGTTTCGACTTTTCCGGTGAGCAGTTCTTC. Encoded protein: CASSFDFSGEQFF.

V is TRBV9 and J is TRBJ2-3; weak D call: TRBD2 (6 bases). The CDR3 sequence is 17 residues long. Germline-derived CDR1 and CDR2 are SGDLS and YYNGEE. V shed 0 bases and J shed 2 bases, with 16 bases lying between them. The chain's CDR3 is CASSVAGRAGNTDTQYF. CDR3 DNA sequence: TGTGCCAGCAGCGTAGCGGGAAGGGCGGGGAACACAGATACGCAGTATTTT. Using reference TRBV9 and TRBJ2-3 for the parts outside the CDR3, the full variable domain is DSGVTQTPKHLITATGQRVTLRCSPRSGDLSVYWYQQSLDQGLQFLIQYYNGEERAKGNILERFSAQQFPDLHSELNLSSLELGDSALYFCASSVAGRAGNTDTQYFGPGTRLTVL.

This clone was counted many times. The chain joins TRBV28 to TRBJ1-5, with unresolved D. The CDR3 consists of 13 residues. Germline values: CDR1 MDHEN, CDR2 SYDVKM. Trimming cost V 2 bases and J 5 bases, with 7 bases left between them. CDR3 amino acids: CASSLTWDQPQHF. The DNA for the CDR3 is TGTGCCAGCAGTTTAACGTGGGATCAGCCCCAGCATTTT.

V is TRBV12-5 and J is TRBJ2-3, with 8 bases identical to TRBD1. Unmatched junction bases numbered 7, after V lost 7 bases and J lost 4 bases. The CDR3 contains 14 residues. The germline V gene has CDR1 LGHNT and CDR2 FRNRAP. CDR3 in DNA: TGTGCTAGTGCCCGGACAGGGTATGCAGATACGCAGTATTTT. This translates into CASARTGYADTQYF. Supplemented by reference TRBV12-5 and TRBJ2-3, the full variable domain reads DARVTQTPRHKVTEMGQEVTMRCQPILGHNTVFWYRQTMMQGLELLAYFRNRAPLDDSGMPKDRFSAEMPDATLATLKIQPSEPRDSAVYFCASARTGYADTQYFGPGTRLTVL.

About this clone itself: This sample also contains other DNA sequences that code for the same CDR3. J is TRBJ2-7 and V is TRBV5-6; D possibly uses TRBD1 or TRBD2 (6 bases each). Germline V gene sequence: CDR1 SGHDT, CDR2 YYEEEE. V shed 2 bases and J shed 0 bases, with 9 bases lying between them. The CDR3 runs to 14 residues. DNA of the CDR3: TGTGCCAGCAGCTTAGGGGGGAGCTCCTACGAGCAGTACTTC. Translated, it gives CASSLGGSSYEQYF. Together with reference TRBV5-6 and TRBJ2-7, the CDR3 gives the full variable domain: DAGVTQSPTHLIKTRGQQVTLRCSPKSGHDTVSWYQQALGQGPQFIFQYYEEEERQRGNFPDRFSGHQFPNYSSELNVNALLLGDSALYLCASSLGGSSYEQYFGPGTRLTVT.

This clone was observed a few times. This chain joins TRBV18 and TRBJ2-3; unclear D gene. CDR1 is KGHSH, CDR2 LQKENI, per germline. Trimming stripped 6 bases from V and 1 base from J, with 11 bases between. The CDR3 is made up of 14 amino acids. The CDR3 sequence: CASSPDLRTDTQYF. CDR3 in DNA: TGTGCCAGCTCTCCCGACTTACGCACAGATACGCAGTATTTT.

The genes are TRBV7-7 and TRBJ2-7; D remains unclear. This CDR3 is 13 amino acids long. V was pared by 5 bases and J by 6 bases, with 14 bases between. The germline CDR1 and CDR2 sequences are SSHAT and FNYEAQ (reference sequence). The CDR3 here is CASSPNFQVEQYF. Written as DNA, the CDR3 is TGTGCCAGCAGCCCTAACTTCCAGGTCGAGCAGTACTTC.